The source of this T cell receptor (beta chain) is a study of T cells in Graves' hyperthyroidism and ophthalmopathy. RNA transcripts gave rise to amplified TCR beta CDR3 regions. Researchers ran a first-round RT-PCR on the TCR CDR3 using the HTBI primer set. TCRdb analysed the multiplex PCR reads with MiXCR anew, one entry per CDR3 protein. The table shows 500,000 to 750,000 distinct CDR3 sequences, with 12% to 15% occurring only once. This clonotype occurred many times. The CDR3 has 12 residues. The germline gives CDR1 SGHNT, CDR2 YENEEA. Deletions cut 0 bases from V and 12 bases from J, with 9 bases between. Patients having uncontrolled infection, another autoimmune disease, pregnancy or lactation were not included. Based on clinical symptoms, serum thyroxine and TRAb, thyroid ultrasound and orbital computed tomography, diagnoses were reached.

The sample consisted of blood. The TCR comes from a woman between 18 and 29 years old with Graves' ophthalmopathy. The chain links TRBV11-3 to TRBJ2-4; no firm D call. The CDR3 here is CASSLDGNAQYF. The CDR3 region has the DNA TGTGCCAGCAGCTTAGATGGGAACGCTCAGTACTTC.